The subject of this entry is one T cell receptor (beta chain). Its antigen is not identified. The repertoire was sequenced with immunoSEQ multiplex PCR; TCRdb's copy has only in-frame clones and lacks some. This sample has 45,000 to 65,000 clones, with over 75% found just once. Noted time point: week 11, during vaccination. Every vaccine dose comprised 300 ug of mutant IDH1 20-mer peptide plus topical imiquimod. V was trimmed by 7 bases and J by 1 base, leaving 8 bases between them. Per the germline V gene, CDR1 is MDHEN and CDR2 is SYDVKM. The CDR3 loop spans 14 amino acids. This entry is derived from a study of a mutant IDH1 vaccine in newly diagnosed glioma. Regarding the study as a whole: About 92% of patients showed vaccine-induced immune responses across multiple MHC alleles.

The sequenced sample was PBMCs, obtained from a glioma patient whose treatment included an IDH1 peptide vaccine. The sequence was collected from a middle-aged man with glioma. V usage is TRBV28 and J usage is TRBJ2-6; no reliable D call. The CDR3 nucleotides are TGTGCCAGCAAACCGACGTCTGGGGCCAACGTCCTGACTTTC. Translating gives CASKPTSGANVLTF.